This T cell receptor (beta chain) emerged from a study of regulatory T cells in long-lasting Graves disease. For the study at large: With positive TSH receptor antibodies and over 5 years of antithyroid drugs, Graves' disease was considered persistent. Overall study findings and caveats: TRBV28, TRBJ1-2 and TRBJ2-5 were favored in persistent disease. New patients shared 950 to 1,000 public clonotypes, fewer than the 2,500 to 3,500 shared by persistent patients.

Note on this clonotype: Its antigen is unknown.

Library construction for TCR beta used iRepertoire HTBI primers and Arm-PCR of CDR3 regions. TCRdb itself ran the multiplex PCR reads through MiXCR, one entry per CDR3 protein. This sample has around 460,000 distinct CDR3 sequences, with about a fifth found just once. With 9 bases clipped from V and 8 bases from J, the junction kept 9 bases outside the gene matches. The CDR3 consists of 13 residues. Germline lookup yields CDR1 MNHNS and CDR2 SASEGT. Stated time point: persistent/refractory GD, antithyroid drugs over 5 years with positive TRAb. Preparation of the TCR library used RNA extracted from PBMCs. Patient provenance is recorded as an endocrinology department in Xi'an, China.

The TCR originated in a female donor with Graves disease. The gene calls are TRBV6-1 and TRBJ1-1, with 10 bases aligning to TRBD1. The specimen comprised peripheral blood mononuclear cells (PBMCs), sampled when the disease was refractory, from a patient treated with antithyroid drugs. The CDR3 region has the DNA TGTGCCAGGAATGCCGGGACAGGGGTGGAAGCTTTCTTT. This encodes CARNAGTGVEAFF.